This is a list of T cell receptor beta chains from one sample in a study of OX40 agonist ivuxolimab in advanced cancers. Repertoires were generated with immunoSEQ multiplex PCR, while TCRdb's copy carries only in-frame clones and drops some. The data show fewer than 85,000 clones, 90% seen once. Sequences were derived from CD4+ or CD8+ T cells sorted from blood, sampled in a trial of the OX40 agonist ivuxolimab. These receptors were taken from an adult with an advanced solid tumor such as melanoma, head and neck, liver or kidney cancer. Each CDR3 is given with its conserved first and last residue. A D gene is named only where the DNA matches it firmly. Rows may omit the clone size; those that give it use once, few, many or a size class.

j_call,clone_size,v_call,d_call,cdr3_nt,cdr3_aa
TRBJ2-7,NA,TRBV5-1,TRBD1,TGCGCCAGCAGCTTAAGACAGGGAGTAAGCGAGCAGTACTTC,CASSLRQGVSEQYF
TRBJ2-5,once,TRBV5-1,TRBD2,TGCGCCAGCAGATATGGGGGGGCCCAGTACTTC,CASRYGGAQYF
TRBJ1-1,NA,TRBV28,NA,TGTGCCAGCAGCAACGACATCGGGGGCAGGTTGAACACTGAAGCTTTCTTT,CASSNDIGGRLNTEAFF
TRBJ1-1,once,TRBV9,NA,TGTGCCAGCAGCGGGGGGTCCTTGGGGAACACTGAAGCTTTCTTT,CASSGGSLGNTEAFF
TRBJ2-1,NA,TRBV19,TRBD2,TGTGCCAGTAGTCTCACCGGGACTAGCGGGAGTTGGCTCTACAATGAGCAGTTCTTC,CASSLTGTSGSWLYNEQFF
TRBJ1-1,NA,TRBV27,NA,TGTGCCAGCAGCCCCCCCGGTCCTGAAGCTTTCTTT,CASSPPGPEAFF
TRBJ2-7,NA,TRBV9,TRBD2,TGTGCCAGCAGCGTAGGCCCTAGCGGGGGGGCGTACGAGCAGTACTTC,CASSVGPSGGAYEQYF
TRBJ1-5,NA,TRBV27,TRBD1,TGTGCCAGCGGACTAAGCCCGACAGGGGGTAACAATCAGCCCCAGCATTTT,CASGLSPTGGNNQPQHF
TRBJ1-4,once,TRBV6-5,NA,TGTGCCAGCAGTTTTTTGGGTTTGGAAAAACTGTTTTTT,CASSFLGLEKLFF
TRBJ2-3,NA,TRBV2,NA,TGTGCCAGCCCAGAGGGGAATACGCAGTATTTT,CASPEGNTQYF
TRBJ2-7,NA,TRBV11-2,NA,TGTGCCAGCAGAGGGAGAGACGGTGAGCAGTACTTC,CASRGRDGEQYF
TRBJ2-7,NA,TRBV13,TRBD2,TGTGCCAGCAGCTTAGAACTAGCGGGAGCATACGAGCAGTACTTC,CASSLELAGAYEQYF
TRBJ2-1,NA,TRBV27,NA,TGTGCCAGCAGTTTGGGGCCCAATGAGCAGTTCTTC,CASSLGPNEQFF
TRBJ2-3,NA,TRBV7-9,NA,TGTGCCAGCAGCTCCAACTCAGGGATAGATACGCAGTATTTT,CASSSNSGIDTQYF
TRBJ2-4,NA,TRBV2,TRBD2,TGTGCCAGCATGGTCGGGACTAGCGGGAATGTTCAGTACTTC,CASMVGTSGNVQYF
TRBJ2-7,NA,TRBV11-2,TRBD2,TGTGCCAGCAGCTGGCGGGGGGCGGCCTACGAGCAGTACTTC,CASSWRGAAYEQYF
TRBJ2-7,NA,TRBV25-1,NA,TGTGCCAGTACTACAGACAGAGCCTACGAGCAGTACTTC,CASTTDRAYEQYF
TRBJ1-2,NA,TRBV9,NA,TGTGCCAGCAGCTCGGTAGGGACCAACTATGGCTACACCTTC,CASSSVGTNYGYTF
TRBJ2-7,NA,TRBV27,NA,TGTGCCAGCAGTTTTGGGAGCGGTCCTACCTACGAGCAGTACTTC,CASSFGSGPTYEQYF
TRBJ2-7,NA,TRBV4-1,TRBD2,TGCGCCAGCAGCTCAGCGGGAGGGTCCTACGAGCAGTACTTC,CASSSAGGSYEQYF
TRBJ1-1,NA,TRBV6-5,TRBD1,TGTGCCAGCAGTACCACAGGGGCGGGGGGCACTGAAGCTTTCTTT,CASSTTGAGGTEAFF
TRBJ1-2,NA,TRBV6-6,NA,TGTGCCAGCAGTCGAGGGGGTTATGGCTACACCTTC,CASSRGGYGYTF
TRBJ2-6,NA,TRBV11-3,TRBD1,TGTGCCAGCAGCTCAAGGACAGGTGGAGAGTCTGGGGCCAACGTCCTGACTTTC,CASSSRTGGESGANVLTF
TRBJ2-3,NA,TRBV7-9,NA,TGTGCCAGCAGCAGGACTTTAGCGGCGCAGTATTTT,CASSRTLAAQYF
TRBJ2-7,NA,TRBV13,TRBD1,TGTGCCAGCAGCCGGTCGACAGGGTTAAAGGTCGAGCAGTACTTC,CASSRSTGLKVEQYF
TRBJ2-7,NA,TRBV19,NA,TGTGCCAGTAGCTGGGACGGCGAATCCTACGAGCAGTACTTC,CASSWDGESYEQYF
TRBJ1-1,few,TRBV19,NA,TGTGCCAGTAGTTACGGACAGAGGAACACTGAAGCTTTCTTT,CASSYGQRNTEAFF
TRBJ2-1,NA,TRBV27,NA,TGTGCCAGCAGTTTATTGGCAGACAATGAGCAGTTCTTC,CASSLLADNEQFF
TRBJ2-7,once,TRBV13,TRBD1,TGTGCCAGCAGCCGGGACAGGGGTCCGGGGGGCGAGCAGTACTTC,CASSRDRGPGGEQYF
TRBJ2-1,NA,TRBV4-2,TRBD2,TGTGCCAGCAGCCAAGAGGCGGGGGGTTTCTACAATGAGCAGTTCTTC,CASSQEAGGFYNEQFF
TRBJ2-7,NA,TRBV4-1,NA,TGCGCCAGCAGCCATATCACGGGGGACTTCTACGAGCAGTACTTC,CASSHITGDFYEQYF
TRBJ1-5,NA,TRBV27,NA,TGTGCCAGCAGTCAAGCCTCGGGTCAGCCCCAGCATTTT,CASSQASGQPQHF
TRBJ2-7,NA,TRBV19,TRBD1,TGTGCCAGTAGCCTACGGGGACAGATGTACGAGCAGTACTTC,CASSLRGQMYEQYF
TRBJ2-7,NA,TRBV6-5,NA,TGTGCCAGCCAAGGAGGGCCGGACGAGCAGTACTTC,CASQGGPDEQYF
TRBJ2-7,few,TRBV25-1,NA,TGTGCCAGCAGTGAAGGTCGACTCCCCTGGGGCTACGAGCAGTACTTC,CASSEGRLPWGYEQYF
TRBJ1-5,NA,TRBV27,NA,TGTGCCAGCAGCCCTCAGGGCAATCAGCCCCAGCATTTT,CASSPQGNQPQHF
TRBJ2-7,NA,TRBV28,NA,TGTGCCAGCAGTTTAGGGCCCGGATACGAGCAGTACTTC,CASSLGPGYEQYF
TRBJ2-1,once,TRBV5-4,NA,TGTGCCAGCAGCTTAACTAAGGGTGTAAGCTCCTACAATGAGCAGTTCTTC,CASSLTKGVSSYNEQFF
TRBJ2-1,NA,TRBV15,TRBD2,TGTGCCACCAGCAGTAGCGGGGGGGCATACAATGAGCAGTTCTTC,CATSSSGGAYNEQFF
TRBJ2-1,few,TRBV19,TRBD2,TGTGCCAGTACTAGCGGGAGGGCCTCCTACAATGAGCAGTTCTTC,CASTSGRASYNEQFF